The sample holds a few counts of the clone carrying this T cell receptor (beta chain). The sample belongs to a study of cytomegalovirus exposure and HLA in healthy donors. Both 60 Vbeta primers and 13 Jbeta primers went into the PCR. Profiled with immunoSEQ multiplex PCR; TCRdb holds only in-frame clones, not every one. The sample lists about 110,000 clones; 70% were seen once. The CDR3 contains 13 residues. Trimming took 3 bases from V and 11 from J, leaving 14 bases between them. Per the germline V gene, CDR1 is PRHDT and CDR2 is FYEKMQ (reference sequence). The chain employs TRBV13 and TRBJ1-5, with D tentatively TRBD1 (5 bases). The TCR originated in a man in his forties in good health and CMV-seropositive. Sequenced material: PBMCs. CDR3 bases: TGTGCCAGCAGCTTCGGGGGAGGCGAAGCCCAGCATTTT. The encoded protein is CASSFGGGEAQHF.